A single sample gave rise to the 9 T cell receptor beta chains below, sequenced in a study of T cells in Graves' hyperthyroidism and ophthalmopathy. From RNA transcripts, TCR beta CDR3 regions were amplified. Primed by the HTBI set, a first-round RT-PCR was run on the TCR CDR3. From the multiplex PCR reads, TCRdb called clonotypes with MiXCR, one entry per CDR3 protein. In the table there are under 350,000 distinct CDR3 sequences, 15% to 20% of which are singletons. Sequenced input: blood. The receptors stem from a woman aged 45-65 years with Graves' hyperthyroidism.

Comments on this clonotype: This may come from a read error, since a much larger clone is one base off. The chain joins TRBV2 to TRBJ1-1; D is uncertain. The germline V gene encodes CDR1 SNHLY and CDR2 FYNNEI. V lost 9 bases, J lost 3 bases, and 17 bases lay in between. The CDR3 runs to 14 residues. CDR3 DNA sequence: TGTGCCAGTCTTTGGGGAACCATGCACACTGAAGCTTTCTTT. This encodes CASLWGTMHTEAFF.

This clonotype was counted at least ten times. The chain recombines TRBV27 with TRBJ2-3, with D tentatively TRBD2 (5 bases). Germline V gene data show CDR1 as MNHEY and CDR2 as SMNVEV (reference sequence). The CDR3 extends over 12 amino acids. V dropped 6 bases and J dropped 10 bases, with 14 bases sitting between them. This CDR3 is CASSLTGSAQYF. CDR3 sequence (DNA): TGTGCCAGCAGCTTAACGGGATCCGCGCAGTATTTT.

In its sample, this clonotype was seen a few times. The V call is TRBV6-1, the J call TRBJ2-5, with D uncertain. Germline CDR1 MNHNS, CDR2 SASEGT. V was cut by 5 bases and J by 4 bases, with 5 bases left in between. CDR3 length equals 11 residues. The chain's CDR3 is CASSSLETQYF. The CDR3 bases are TGTGCCAGCAGTTCCCTAGAGACCCAGTACTTC.

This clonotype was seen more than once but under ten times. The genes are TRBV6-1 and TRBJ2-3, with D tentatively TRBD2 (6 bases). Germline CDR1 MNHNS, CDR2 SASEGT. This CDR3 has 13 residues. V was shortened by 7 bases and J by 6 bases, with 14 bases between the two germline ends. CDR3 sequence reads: CASTRQGGDTQYF. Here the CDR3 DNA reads TGTGCCAGCACCAGACAAGGAGGGGATACGCAGTATTTT.

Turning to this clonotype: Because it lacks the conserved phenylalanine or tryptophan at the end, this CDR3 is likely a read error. The CDR3, as DNA: TGTGCCAGCAGCCTGACAGGGGACCCTGGAAACACCATATATCTT. Its translation: CASSLTGDPGNTIYL. The chain is built from TRBV12-3 or TRBV12-4 and TRBJ1-3, with 8 positions matching TRBD1. The CDR3 sequence is 15 residues long. J lost 2 bases, V lost 6 bases, and 6 bases had no gene match.

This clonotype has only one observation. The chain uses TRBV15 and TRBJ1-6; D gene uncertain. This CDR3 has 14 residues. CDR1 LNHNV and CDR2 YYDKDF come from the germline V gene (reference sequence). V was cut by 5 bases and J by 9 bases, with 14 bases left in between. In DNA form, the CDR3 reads TGTGCCACCAGCCCGACAACTCCATCTTCACCCCTCCACTTT. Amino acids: CATSPTTPSSPLHF.

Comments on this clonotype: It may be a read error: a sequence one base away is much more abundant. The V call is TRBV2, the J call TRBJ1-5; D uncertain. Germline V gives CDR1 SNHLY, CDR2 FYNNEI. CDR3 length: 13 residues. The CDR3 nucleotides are TGTGCCAGCAGTGGTCGGGGTGAACAGCCCCGGCATTTT. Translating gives CASSGRGEQPRHF.

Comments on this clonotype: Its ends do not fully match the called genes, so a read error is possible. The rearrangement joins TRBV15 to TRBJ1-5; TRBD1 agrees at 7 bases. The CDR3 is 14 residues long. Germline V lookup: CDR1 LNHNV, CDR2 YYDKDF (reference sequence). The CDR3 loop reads CAASPRGSNQPQHF. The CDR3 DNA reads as TGTGCCGCCAGCCCCAGGGGGAGCAATCAGCCCCAGCATTTT. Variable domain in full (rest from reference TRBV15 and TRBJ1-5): DAMVIQNPRYQVTQFGKPVTLSCSQTLNHNVMYWYQQKSSQAPKLLFHYYDKDFNNEADTPDNFQSRRPNTSFCFLDIRSPGLGDTAMYLCAASPRGSNQPQHFGDGTRLSIL.

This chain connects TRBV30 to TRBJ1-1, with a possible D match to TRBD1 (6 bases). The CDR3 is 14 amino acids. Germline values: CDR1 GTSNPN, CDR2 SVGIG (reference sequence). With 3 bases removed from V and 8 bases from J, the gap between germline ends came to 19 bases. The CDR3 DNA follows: TGTGCCTGGAGGAGGGGACACGGGTGGCGGGAAGCTTTCTTT. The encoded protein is CAWRRGHGWREAFF.